These 22 T cell receptor beta chains were sequenced from one sample in a study of blood T cell repertoires in COVID-19. The data were produced by immunoSEQ multiplex PCR, yet TCRdb's version contains in-frame clones alone and is incomplete. The table lists 230,000 or so clones, about nine tenths of them singletons. The sample comprised PBMCs or T cells enriched from blood (not recorded which). Receptors were obtained from a woman aged 30 to 39 who had recovered from COVID-19.

The V call is TRBV6-5, the J call TRBJ2-3; the match to TRBD1 covers 7 bases. The V gene end was trimmed by 8 bases and the J gene end by 4 bases; junction bases not matched to a gene: 6. This CDR3 is 13 amino acids long. Germline lookup yields CDR1 MNHEY and CDR2 SVGAGI. CDR3 bases: TGTGCCAGCCTCGACAGGGTGGCAGATACGCAGTATTTT. Its protein is CASLDRVADTQYF.

The rearrangement joins TRBV7-6 to TRBJ2-5; D is uncertain. From germline, CDR1 is SGHVS and CDR2 FNYEAQ. Trimming took 4 bases from V and 5 from J, leaving 8 bases between them. The CDR3 spans 12 residues. The CDR3 is CASSSGWETQYF. DNA for the CDR3: TGTGCCAGCAGCTCCGGGTGGGAGACCCAGTACTTC.

CDR3 residues: CASTHRDYFSYEQYF. The CDR3 DNA reads TGTGCCAGCACCCACAGGGACTACTTCTCCTACGAGCAGTACTTC. The V and J genes are TRBV6-5 and TRBJ2-7, with a weak D call TRBD2 (7 bases). V lost 7 bases and J lost 0, with 16 bases in between. The CDR3 consists of 15 residues. In germline, CDR1 is MNHEY, CDR2 SVGAGI.

Comments on this clone: Other nucleotide sequences in the sample specify the same CDR3. The chain is built from TRBV5-1 and TRBJ2-7, with D possibly being TRBD1 (5 bases). Trimming cost V 2 bases and J 4 bases, with 10 bases left between them. Germline CDR1 SGHRS, CDR2 YFSETQ. The CDR3 has 13 residues. The CDR3 DNA reads TGCGCCAGCAGCTTAGGTCCAGGGTACGAGCAGTACTTC. This sequence encodes CASSLGPGYEQYF.

The V call is TRBV7-9, the J call TRBJ2-7; 10 bases align to TRBD1. CDR1 and CDR2 from the germline V gene are SEHNR and FQNEAQ (reference sequence). The CDR3 covers 15 residues. Losses at the gene ends were 3 bases for V and 2 bases for J; bases not matched to a gene: 4. The CDR3 DNA follows: TGTGCCAGCAGCTTCCGGACAGGGGGGACCTACGAGCAGTACTTC. As protein: CASSFRTGGTYEQYF. Based on the CDR3 plus reference TRBV7-9 and TRBJ2-7, the full variable domain is DTGVSQNPRHKITKRGQNVTFRCDPISEHNRLYWYRQTLGQGPEFLTYFQNEAQLEKSRLLSDRFSAERPKGSFSTLEIQRTEQGDSAMYLCASSFRTGGTYEQYFGPGTRLTVT.

The gene calls are TRBV3-1 (or the pseudogene TRBV3-2) and TRBJ1-1; the match to TRBD1 covers 12 bases. V lost 6 bases, J lost 4 bases, and 6 bases stayed unmatched. The germline V gene has CDR1 LGHDT and CDR2 YNNKEL (reference sequence). The length of the CDR3 is 15 residues. The CDR3 here is CASRRGTGGVTEAFF. CDR3 nucleotide sequence: TGTGCCAGCAGACGGGGGACAGGGGGCGTCACTGAAGCTTTCTTT.

The chain combines TRBV6-2 or TRBV6-3 with TRBJ2-2; the D gene is possibly TRBD2 (5 bases). CDR3 length: 17 amino acids. Germline assignment: CDR1 MNHEY and CDR2 SVGEGT. The V end was cut by 6 bases, the J end by 0 bases, with 17 bases between. CDR3 in DNA: TGTGCCAGCAGCCCTCTCCCGGACTGGACGAACACCGGGGAGCTGTTTTTT. This gives the protein CASSPLPDWTNTGELFF.

This sequence joins TRBV2 and TRBJ1-2; perhaps TRBD1 as D (5 bases). Germline values: CDR1 SNHLY, CDR2 FYNNEI. The CDR3 has 11 amino acids. V dropped 4 bases and J dropped 8 bases, with 8 bases sitting between them. CDR3 loop: CASSGGEGYTF. CDR3 nucleotides: TGTGCCAGCAGTGGGGGGGAAGGCTACACCTTC.

The genes are TRBV9 and TRBJ1-1; D uncertain. Trimming pared 0 bases from V and 2 bases from J, leaving 8 bases between. CDR3 length: 14 residues. CDR1 is SGDLS and CDR2 is YYNGEE in the germline V gene. The CDR3 region is CASSVAGKNTEAFF. CDR3 coding DNA: TGTGCCAGCAGCGTAGCGGGGAAAAACACTGAAGCTTTCTTT.

This chain joins TRBV7-6 and TRBJ2-5; weak D call: TRBD2 (6 bases). From germline, CDR1 is SGHVS and CDR2 FNYEAQ. Trimming shortened V by 1 base and J by 4 bases, and 22 bases separated the two germline ends. The CDR3 length is 18 residues. CDR3 protein: CASSLEVTSPGSPETQYF. The CDR3 nucleotides are TGTGCCAGCAGCTTAGAGGTGACTAGTCCCGGGTCCCCAGAGACCCAGTACTTC.

This rearrangement joins TRBV4-3 to TRBJ1-3; D remains ambiguous. This CDR3 comprises 16 residues. Germline-derived CDR1 and CDR2 are LGHNA and YSLEER. V dropped 4 bases and J dropped 0 bases, with 13 bases sitting between them. The CDR3 sequence is CASSPGGYFSGNTIYF. The CDR3 DNA follows: TGCGCCAGCAGCCCTGGCGGGTATTTCTCTGGAAACACCATATATTTT.

The chain carries TRBV4-1 and TRBJ2-6; D is unresolved. The CDR3 sequence is 13 residues long. Trimming removed 4 bases from V and 4 bases from J, with 5 bases in between. The germline V gene encodes CDR1 MGHRA and CDR2 YSYEKL. The CDR3 DNA reads TGCGCCAGCAGCCCAGGAGGGGCCAACGTCCTGACTTTC. Protein: CASSPGGANVLTF.

The V and J genes are TRBV5-8 and TRBJ2-7, with D maybe TRBD1 (5 bases). Between the trimmed V and J ends, which lost 4 bases and 2 bases, there was a span of 16 bases. This CDR3 has 15 residues. The germline CDR1 and CDR2 sequences are SGHTS and YDEGEE. CDR3 residues: CASSDGLGPPYEQYF. The CDR3 nucleotides are TGTGCCAGCAGCGACGGTTTGGGGCCCCCCTACGAGCAGTACTTC. Combining the CDR3 with reference TRBV5-8 and TRBJ2-7 gives the whole variable domain EAGVTQSPTHLIKTRGQQATLRCSPISGHTSVYWYQQALGLGLQFLLWYDEGEERNRGNFPPRFSGRQFPNYSSELNVNALELEDSALYLCASSDGLGPPYEQYFGPGTRLTVT.

This clone was counted a single time. The chain employs TRBV9 and TRBJ2-1, with D perhaps matching TRBD2 (5 bases). This CDR3 is 15 amino acids long. Trimming left V 3 bases short and J 3 bases short, with 13 bases between. Germline lookup yields CDR1 SGDLS and CDR2 YYNGEE. DNA for the CDR3: TGTGCCAGCAGCGATAGCGCCACATTCTACAATGAGCAGTTCTTC. Its protein is CASSDSATFYNEQFF.

The chain has TRBV5-4 and TRBJ1-1; 8 nucleotides agree with TRBD1. The CDR3 loop spans 14 amino acids. Losses at the gene ends were 4 bases for V and 8 bases for J; bases not matched to a gene: 10. Germline CDR1 SGHNT, CDR2 YYREEE (reference sequence). The CDR3, as DNA: TGTGCCAGCAGCGGTGTTAGACAGGGGTCAGAAGCTTTCTTT. Protein sequence: CASSGVRQGSEAFF.

This rearrangement joins TRBV13 to TRBJ2-5; D might be TRBD1 (6 bases). Germline CDR1 is PRHDT and CDR2 is FYEKMQ (reference sequence). V lost 1 base, J lost 4 bases, and 10 bases lay in between. The CDR3 runs 14 residues. The CDR3 nucleotides are TGTGCCAGCAGCTTAGTGGCAGGGGTAGAGACCCAGTACTTC. It is translated as CASSLVAGVETQYF.

V gene TRBV19 combines with J gene TRBJ1-1, with D uncertain. The CDR3 is 12 residues long. The V end lost 3 bases, the J end lost 8 bases, and 10 bases lay between the germline ends. Germline V gene data show CDR1 as LNHDA and CDR2 as SQIVND (reference sequence). Here the CDR3 DNA reads TGTGCCAGTAGTATCGCCGGTTTCGAAGCTTTCTTT. It translates to CASSIAGFEAFF.

The gene calls are TRBV6-5 and TRBJ2-7, with 7 bases aligning to TRBD1. This CDR3 is 16 amino acids long. Losses at the gene ends were 4 bases for V and 4 bases for J; bases not matched to a gene: 13. CDR1 and CDR2 from the germline V gene are MNHEY and SVGAGI. DNA of the CDR3: TGTGCCAGCAGTTCCGGGACAGTCTATAATGGGTACGAGCAGTACTTC. It yields the protein CASSSGTVYNGYEQYF.

This clone has a handful of counts. The sample holds other DNA sequences that translate to the same CDR3. The chain links TRBV19 to TRBJ1-2; 8 bases are shared with TRBD1. This CDR3 contains 14 residues. The germline gives CDR1 LNHDA, CDR2 SQIVND (reference sequence). Trimming took 7 bases from V and 2 from J; bases not matched to a gene: 6. As DNA, the CDR3 is TGTGCCAGTAACCGACAGGGGTCGAACTATGGCTACACCTTC. This translates into CASNRQGSNYGYTF.

The gene calls are TRBV13 and TRBJ2-1; TRBD2 matches at 7 bases. Germline V gives CDR1 PRHDT, CDR2 FYEKMQ (reference sequence). Trimming at V came to 6 bases and at J to 9 bases, leaving 8 bases not matched to a gene. CDR3 size: 13 residues. As DNA, the CDR3 is TGTGCCAGCAGTTTGACTAGCTGGCGTGAGCAGTTCTTC. As protein: CASSLTSWREQFF.

In its sample, this clone was seen once. The genes are TRBV7-2 and TRBJ1-5; unclear D gene. V was shortened by 0 bases and J by 5 bases, with 8 bases between the two germline ends. Germline loops: CDR1 SGHTA, CDR2 FQGNSA. The CDR3 has 14 residues. The CDR3 DNA sequence: TGTGCCAGCAGCTTAGCGGGGAGGTATCAGCCCCAGCATTTT. Its protein product is CASSLAGRYQPQHF.

The chain links TRBV27 to TRBJ1-5; TRBD1 might be the D (5 bases). Between the trimmed V and J ends, which lost 5 bases and 1 base, there was a span of 15 bases. This CDR3 region has 16 residues. The germline gives CDR1 MNHEY, CDR2 SMNVEV (reference sequence). CDR3 in amino acids: CASSLQGRLSNQPQHF. CDR3 DNA: TGTGCCAGCAGTCTCCAGGGTCGGTTGAGCAATCAGCCCCAGCATTTT.